This T cell receptor (beta chain) was identified in a study of regulatory T cells in long-lasting Graves disease. Across the whole study: Newly diagnosed Graves' patients had under 3 months of antithyroid drugs.

Sample time point: newly diagnosed GD, antithyroid drugs for less than 3 months. Extracted RNA from PBMCs served as the source of the TCR library. According to the study, TCR beta libraries were built with iRepertoire HTBI primers and CDR3-region Arm-PCR. Under the authors' procedure: Sample data revealed about 62 TRBV and roughly 13 TRBJ segments. TCRdb re-called the multiplex PCR reads with MiXCR, one entry per CDR3 protein. The V and J calls reflect TCRdb's pipeline rather than the authors' work. The sample has 550,000 to 600,000 distinct CDR3 sequences, about 16% seen once. The germline gives CDR1 DFQATT, CDR2 SNEGSKA (reference sequence). The CDR3 runs 15 residues. The V end lost 0 bases, the J end lost 2 bases, and 13 bases lay between the germline ends. In addition, the sample was reused for a study of T cells in Graves' hyperthyroidism and ophthalmopathy. As that report states: Patients were excluded for uncontrolled infection, other autoimmune disease, pregnancy or lactation.

The source material was peripheral blood mononuclear cells (PBMCs), sampled at new diagnosis, from a patient treated with antithyroid drugs. The clonotype comes from a young man with Graves disease. The chain couples TRBV20-1 to TRBJ2-5; a weak D match, TRBD2 (6 bases). The CDR3 protein is CSARDYSGPQETQYF. CDR3 DNA: TGCAGTGCTAGAGATTATAGCGGCCCGCAAGAGACCCAGTACTTC.